The clone carrying this T cell receptor beta chain was recorded many times. The antigen remains undetermined. V was pared by 0 bases and J by 4 bases, with 7 bases between. Germline lookup yields CDR1 PRHDT and CDR2 FYEKMQ (reference sequence). The CDR3 covers 14 residues. This record comes from a study of early T cells in non-severe SARS-CoV-2 infection. Overall study: Sequencing targeted bulk RNA from unsorted whole blood, leaving chains unpaired. General study results and limits: Reliance on VDJdb matching favored anti-spike CD8 responses; private and CD4 specificities were missed.

The protocol attached unique molecular identifiers to individual cDNA molecules. Via MiXCR, TCRdb re-called the 5' RACE reads, giving one row per CDR3 protein. The sample consists of about 48,000 distinct CDR3 sequences, 5.6% of them appearing once. Sequencing was performed on whole blood. The sequence was obtained from an adult who was a healthcare worker with PCR-confirmed SARS-CoV-2 infection or an uninfected control (not recorded which). The rearrangement uses TRBV13 and TRBJ1-5; D gene ambiguous. The CDR3 DNA reads as TGTGCCAGCAGCTTAGGAGGGCGGAATCAGCCCCAGCATTTT. This gives the protein CASSLGGRNQPQHF.